One and the same sample provided the 20 T cell receptor beta chains below, sequenced in a study of T cell clusters in autoimmune cytopenias. TRB rearrangements were amplified by touch-down multiplex PCR with mixed TRB-A/B primers. After re-calling the multiplex PCR reads, TCRdb lists one entry per CDR3 protein, DNA absent. Recorded for this sample: some 13,000 distinct CDR3 sequences. TRB was amplified from 250 ng of peripheral blood genomic DNA per sample. Sequencing was performed on peripheral blood. These receptors all come from a human donor with an autoimmune cytopenia or autoimmune hepatitis (not recorded which).

V usage is TRBV6-1 and J usage is TRBJ1-2; as DNA is missing, the TRBD1 call by TCRdb cannot be tested. This CDR3 is built from 12 residues. Germline V gives CDR1 MNHNS, CDR2 SASEGT. CDR3 loop: CASSGGGYGYTF.

By frequency, this clonotype registers medium-sized. V usage is TRBV19 and J usage is TRBJ1-4. The CDR3 is 13 residues long. Germline V gene data show CDR1 as LNHDA and CDR2 as SQIVND (reference sequence). CDR3 region: CAISEMTGEKLFF.

The chain has TRBV6-1 and TRBJ2-2. CDR1 is MNHNS and CDR2 is SASEGT in the germline V gene. This CDR3 spans 15 amino acids. CDR3 loop: CASSESGPNTGELFF.

The chain recombines TRBV30 with TRBJ1-6; TCRdb's assignment of TRBD1 cannot be checked, as there is no DNA. Germline V gene data show CDR1 as GTSNPN and CDR2 as SVGIG (reference sequence). The CDR3 totals 14 residues. The CDR3 loop reads CAWSAREYQSPLHF.

This chain connects TRBV11-1 to TRBJ1-3. CDR3 length: 13 amino acids. Germline CDR1 is SGHAT and CDR2 is FQDESV (reference sequence). CDR3 protein: CASRREGIDTIYF. The full variable domain, with the rest looked up from reference TRBV11-1 and TRBJ1-3, is EAEVAQSPRYKITEKSQAVAFWCDPISGHATLYWYRQILGQGPELLVQFQDESVVDDSQLPKDRFSAERLKGVDSTLKIQPAELGDSAMYLCASRREGIDTIYFGEGSWLTVV.

The chain is built from TRBV6-1 and TRBJ1-2; TCRdb selects TRBD1, and the lack of DNA leaves this call unchecked. The CDR3 contains 15 residues. Per germline, CDR1 MNHNS and CDR2 SASEGT. CDR3 protein: CASSGPGTDNYGYTF.

This chain joins TRBV18 and TRBJ1-1; the D gene TCRdb calls, TRBD1, cannot be checked with no DNA. Germline V CDR1 and CDR2: KGHSH, LQKENI. The CDR3 length is 16 residues. CDR3 protein: CASSPPSTGSNTEAFF.

The gene calls are TRBV7-9 and TRBJ1-5. The germline gives CDR1 SEHNR, CDR2 FQNEAQ (reference sequence). The CDR3 has 16 residues. The CDR3 here is CASSLGAGFGNQPQHF.

V gene TRBV24-1 combines with J gene TRBJ1-2; lacking DNA, the TRBD1 call made by TCRdb goes unchecked. The CDR3 contains 17 residues. CDR1 KGHDR and CDR2 SFDVKD come from the germline V gene. The CDR3 here is CATSDSLHGQDYYGYTF.

This chain's CDR3 is CASSGPGEGGYTF. The chain combines TRBV6-5 with TRBJ1-2. From germline, CDR1 is MNHEY and CDR2 SVGAGI. The CDR3 totals 13 residues.

Judged by frequency, this clonotype is medium-sized. The chain joins TRBV29-1 to TRBJ2-5; the D call from TCRdb, TRBD1, cannot be confirmed without DNA. Germline CDR1 SQVTM, CDR2 ANQGSEA. The CDR3 has 12 amino acids. The CDR3 region is CSVPSGAETQYF.

Judged by frequency, this clonotype is medium-sized. This sequence joins TRBV15 and TRBJ2-2. This CDR3 has 13 amino acids. Germline V lookup: CDR1 LNHNV, CDR2 YYDKDF (reference sequence). This CDR3 reads CATSRENTGELFF. Based on the CDR3 plus reference TRBV15 and TRBJ2-2, the full variable domain is DAMVIQNPRYQVTQFGKPVTLSCSQTLNHNVMYWYQQKSSQAPKLLFHYYDKDFNNEADTPDNFQSRRPNTSFCFLDIRSPGLGDTAMYLCATSRENTGELFFGEGSRLTVL.

V is TRBV19 and J is TRBJ1-5. The CDR3 runs 16 residues. Germline CDR1 is LNHDA and CDR2 is SQIVND (reference sequence). CDR3 sequence reads: CASSPIGVNSNQPQHF.

The chain links TRBV19 to TRBJ1-4; TCRdb designates TRBD1, a call that cannot be tested without DNA. CDR1 LNHDA and CDR2 SQIVND come from the germline V gene (reference sequence). The CDR3 is 14 amino acids. The CDR3 sequence is CASSNRGPNEKLFF. Looking up the rest from reference TRBV19 and TRBJ1-4 gives the full variable domain: DGGITQSPKYLFRKEGQNVTLSCEQNLNHDAMYWYRQDPGQGLRLIYYSQIVNDFQKGDIAEGYSVSREKKESFPLTVTSAQKNPTAFYLCASSNRGPNEKLFFGSGTQLSVL.

The rearrangement joins TRBV7-9 to TRBJ2-1. Germline CDR1 is SEHNR and CDR2 is FQNEAQ (reference sequence). The CDR3 has 16 residues. The CDR3 is CASSLLVLGSYNEQFF.

The chain has TRBV19 and TRBJ1-2; TCRdb indicates TRBD1, and absent DNA this call remains unverified. This CDR3 spans 14 amino acids. Germline CDR1 reads LNHDA; CDR2 reads SQIVND (reference sequence). The CDR3 spells CASRPGQTTYGYTF.

The V call is TRBV6-2 or TRBV6-3, the J call TRBJ2-5; TCRdb lists TRBD2, though no DNA is available to test this call. The V gene's germline CDR1 is MNHEY and CDR2 SVGEGT. This CDR3 comprises 14 residues. The chain's CDR3 is CASSYSRRAETQYF.

This chain joins TRBV30 and TRBJ1-1; TCRdb names TRBD1, which stays unverified in the absence of DNA. The CDR3 contains 14 residues. Germline CDR1 reads GTSNPN; CDR2 reads SVGIG (reference sequence). CDR3 amino acids: CAWSGTLGGQEAFF.

This clonotype is labeled medium-sized based on frequency. The chain uses TRBV29-1 and TRBJ2-3; TCRdb names TRBD2, which stays unverified in the absence of DNA. In germline, CDR1 is SQVTM, CDR2 ANQGSEA. CDR3 length equals 13 residues. CDR3 in amino acids: CSVEPLAADTQYF.

By frequency, this clonotype registers medium-sized. The gene calls are TRBV29-1 and TRBJ1-2; TCRdb proposes TRBD1, but this gene call is untestable without DNA. The CDR3 has 16 amino acids. Germline V gene data show CDR1 as SQVTM and CDR2 as ANQGSEA. The CDR3 sequence: CSVLTSPGGSNYGYTF.